These 28 T cell receptor beta chains were all obtained from the same sample, sequenced in a study of T cells after yellow fever vaccination. TCRdb re-called the 5' RACE reads with MiXCR, one entry per CDR3 protein. The sample lists 300,000 to 350,000 distinct CDR3 sequences, approximately 4% occurring once. The sample in question was PBMCs, obtained 5 days after the yellow fever booster vaccination. These receptors were collected from a man aged 18 to 30 who received the YFV17D yellow fever vaccine.

There are a few counts of this clonotype. This chain links TRBV7-9 with TRBJ2-1; 10 nucleotides match TRBD2. CDR1 SEHNR and CDR2 FQNEAQ come from the germline V gene (reference sequence). V lost 5 bases to trimming and J lost 3 bases; unmatched junction nucleotides: 7. The CDR3 has 16 residues. CDR3 nucleotides: TGTGCCAGCAGCCCCGTAGCGGGGGGAGGCTACAATGAGCAGTTCTTC. Translating gives CASSPVAGGGYNEQFF.

This clonotype was counted at least ten times. The chain recombines TRBV12-3 or TRBV12-4 with TRBJ1-5, with TRBD1 matching 9 bases. The J segment lost 2 bases and the V segment lost 6 bases, leaving 5 bases of the junction unmatched. The CDR3 is made up of 15 amino acids. The DNA of the CDR3 is TGTGCCAGCAGACCCACAGGGGGCGGCAATCAGCCCCAGCATTTT. Translated: CASRPTGGGNQPQHF.

The rearrangement joins TRBV2 to TRBJ2-4; D remains unclear. From germline, CDR1 is SNHLY and CDR2 FYNNEI. V was clipped by 2 bases and J by 2 bases, with 7 bases between them. CDR3 size: 14 residues. The CDR3 loop reads CASSELGTKNIQYF. CDR3 sequence (DNA): TGTGCCAGCAGTGAACTAGGAACCAAAAACATTCAGTACTTC.

This clonotype was seen many times. This chain joins TRBV7-2 and TRBJ2-3, with D hard to call. The V gene lost 4 bases and the J gene lost 2 bases, with 4 bases spanning the gap. CDR3 length equals 12 residues. The germline V gene has CDR1 SGHTA and CDR2 FQGNSA. The CDR3 sequence: CASSSTTDTQYF. The CDR3 bases are TGTGCCAGCAGCTCCACCACAGATACGCAGTATTTT. The variable domain in full, completed from reference TRBV7-2 and TRBJ2-3, reads GAGVSQSPSNKVTEKGKDVELRCDPISGHTALYWYRQSLGQGLEFLIYFQGNSAPDKSGLPSDRFSAERTGGSVSTLTIQRTQQEDSAVYLCASSSTTDTQYFGPGTRLTVL.

This clonotype was seen a few times. This sequence joins TRBV3-1 and TRBJ1-1; D remains unclear. This CDR3 has 15 residues. The germline V gene has CDR1 LGHDT and CDR2 YNNKEL (reference sequence). V was cut by 4 bases and J by 0 bases, with 12 bases left in between. The CDR3 reads CASSLTVTLNTEAFF. In DNA, the CDR3 is TGTGCCAGCAGCCTAACGGTCACCCTGAACACTGAAGCTTTCTTT.

The chain has TRBV12-3 or TRBV12-4 and TRBJ2-2, with a possible D match to TRBD1 (7 bases). With 5 bases removed from V and 5 bases from J, the gap between germline ends came to 18 bases. The CDR3 spans 16 residues. The CDR3 loop reads CASSSLGGAGTGELFF. Here the CDR3 DNA reads TGTGCCAGCAGTAGCCTAGGGGGCGCGGGAACCGGGGAGCTGTTTTTT.

This rearrangement joins TRBV6-2 or TRBV6-3 to TRBJ1-1, with TRBD1 as a possible D gene (5 bases). Deletions cut 8 bases from V and 4 bases from J, with 14 bases between. The germline V gene encodes CDR1 MNHEY and CDR2 SVGEGT. The CDR3 consists of 13 residues. The CDR3 DNA reads as TGTGCCAGCTCTCAGGGATCAAGCACTGAAGCTTTCTTT. It specifies CASSQGSSTEAFF.

At least ten counts were recorded for this clonotype. The V gene is TRBV20-1, the J gene TRBJ1-1; 7 positions match TRBD1. Germline values: CDR1 DFQATT, CDR2 SNEGSKA (reference sequence). The CDR3 totals 17 residues. The V and J ends lost 3 bases and 0 bases, in that order; junction bases with no gene match: 13. The CDR3 sequence: CSARPEGRGALNTEAFF. For the CDR3, the DNA is TGCAGTGCTAGGCCAGAAGGCAGGGGGGCCTTGAACACTGAAGCTTTCTTT.

The chain couples TRBV27 to TRBJ1-2, with D unclear. The CDR3 totals 13 residues. CDR1 and CDR2 (germline): MNHEY, SMNVEV (reference sequence). V was clipped by 5 bases and J by 1 base, with 8 bases between them. For the CDR3, the DNA is TGTGCCAGCAGTGTAACAGTTAACTATGGCTACACCTTC. Encoded protein: CASSVTVNYGYTF.

This clonotype was counted a few times. This sequence joins TRBV12-3 or TRBV12-4 and TRBJ2-7; no reliable D call. The CDR3 sequence is 11 residues long. Between the trimmed V and J ends, which lost 8 bases and 3 bases, there was a span of 8 bases. CDR3 region: CASGSGYEQYF. The CDR3 DNA is TGTGCCAGCGGCTCAGGCTACGAGCAGTACTTC.

This chain links TRBV7-2 with TRBJ2-1, with unresolved D. Looked up from germline, CDR1 is SGHTA and CDR2 is FQGNSA. This CDR3 comprises 13 residues. Between the trimmed V and J ends, which lost 2 bases and 3 bases, there was a span of 5 bases. The CDR3 loop reads CASSLPVYNEQFF. DNA for the CDR3: TGTGCCAGCAGCTTACCCGTCTACAATGAGCAGTTCTTC.

Ten or more counts support this clonotype. This chain connects TRBV20-1 to TRBJ2-1; 8 bases map to TRBD1. The CDR3 loop spans 19 amino acids. The germline V gene has CDR1 DFQATT and CDR2 SNEGSKA (reference sequence). V dropped 4 bases and J dropped 6; count of bases not matched to a gene: 23. This CDR3 is CSATSLDREPLSLGNEQFF. The CDR3 DNA reads TGCAGTGCTACCTCCCTGGACAGGGAACCTTTATCACTGGGCAATGAGCAGTTCTTC.

This clonotype has at least ten counts. The chain has TRBV20-1 and TRBJ2-2; weak D call: TRBD1 (5 bases). CDR1 and CDR2 (germline): DFQATT, SNEGSKA (reference sequence). This CDR3 comprises 16 residues. Trimming stripped 0 bases from V and 4 bases from J, with 15 bases between. CDR3 coding DNA: TGCAGTGCTAGAGATGCGAGGCAGGGAAGCACCGGGGAGCTGTTTTTT. Translating it yields CSARDARQGSTGELFF.

The table lists this clonotype with a few counts. The chain uses TRBV9 and TRBJ2-1; 13 bases are a match to TRBD2. J lost 10 bases, V lost 1 base, and 11 bases had no gene match. The CDR3 length is 17 residues. Germline V gene lookup returns CDR1 SGDLS and CDR2 YYNGEE. CDR3 DNA sequence: TGTGCCAGCAGCGTAATCTCCGGACTAGCGGGGGAGGGAGAGCAGTTCTTC. Residues: CASSVISGLAGEGEQFF. Based on the CDR3 plus reference TRBV9 and TRBJ2-1, the full variable domain is DSGVTQTPKHLITATGQRVTLRCSPRSGDLSVYWYQQSLDQGLQFLIQYYNGEERAKGNILERFSAQQFPDLHSELNLSSLELGDSALYFCASSVISGLAGEGEQFFGPGTRLTVL.

At least ten counts were recorded for this clonotype. This rearrangement joins TRBV5-1 to TRBJ2-1; a weak D match, TRBD1 (5 bases). V was cut by 3 bases and J by 3 bases, with 13 bases left in between. The length of the CDR3 is 15 residues. Germline V gene data show CDR1 as SGHRS and CDR2 as YFSETQ. Here the CDR3 reads CASSSGPGSYNEQFF. In DNA, the CDR3 is TGCGCCAGCAGCTCAGGGCCGGGCAGCTACAATGAGCAGTTCTTC.

The rearrangement uses TRBV20-1 and TRBJ2-6, with D hard to call. Germline CDR1 is DFQATT and CDR2 is SNEGSKA (reference sequence). The V end was cut by 3 bases, the J end by 0 bases, with 9 bases between. This CDR3 has 15 residues. CDR3 region: CSARPRLSGANVLTF. In nucleotides, the CDR3 is TGCAGTGCTAGGCCCCGTCTCTCTGGGGCCAACGTCCTGACTTTC.

In DNA, the CDR3 is TGTGCCATCGGACACTACGAGCAGTACTTC. Translation: CAIGHYEQYF. V and J are TRBV10-3 and TRBJ2-7; TRBD1 might be the D (5 bases). Trimming stripped 8 bases from V and 3 bases from J, with 5 bases between. The V gene's germline CDR1 is ENHRY and CDR2 SYGVKD. The length of the CDR3 is 10 residues.

This clonotype was observed a handful of times. The gene calls are TRBV5-1 and TRBJ2-5; D is perhaps TRBD2 (6 bases). Deletions cut 4 bases from V and 4 bases from J, with 14 bases between. The CDR3 length is 14 residues. Germline V gives CDR1 SGHRS, CDR2 YFSETQ. As DNA, the CDR3 is TGCGCCAGCAGCATCGGACCGGAGGGAGAGACCCAGTACTTC. Translating gives CASSIGPEGETQYF.

This clonotype was found a few times. The genes are TRBV18 and TRBJ2-3; no clear D gene. Germline-derived CDR1 and CDR2 are KGHSH and LQKENI. Trimming left V 6 bases short and J 4 bases short, with 8 bases between. The CDR3 loop spans 12 amino acids. In DNA, the CDR3 is TGTGCCAGCTCCGCAAACGCAGATACGCAGTATTTT. As protein: CASSANADTQYF.

The chain has TRBV18 and TRBJ2-5; D gene ambiguous. The ends were cut back, 0 bases at V and 2 bases at J, with 7 bases in the middle. Germline V lookup: CDR1 KGHSH, CDR2 LQKENI. The CDR3 covers 14 residues. The CDR3 DNA reads as TGTGCCAGCTCACCACCGAATATTCAAGAGACCCAGTACTTC. This codes for CASSPPNIQETQYF.

The V and J genes are TRBV5-1 and TRBJ2-3; possible D gene TRBD2, 6 bases. Germline V gene data show CDR1 as SGHRS and CDR2 as YFSETQ. The germline V and J ends were trimmed by 6 bases and 1 base, with 18 bases remaining between them. The CDR3 runs to 16 residues. For the CDR3, the DNA is TGCGCCAGCACCCTGGGGCAGGGAGGCGGCACAGATACGCAGTATTTT. This codes for CASTLGQGGGTDTQYF. The entire variable domain, with the rest obtained from reference TRBV5-1 and TRBJ2-3, is as follows: KAGVTQTPRYLIKTRGQQVTLSCSPISGHRSVSWYQQTPGQGLQFLFEYFSETQRNKGNFPGRFSGRQFSNSRSEMNVSTLELGDSALYLCASTLGQGGGTDTQYFGPGTRLTVL.

This clonotype occurred a few times. The chain is built from TRBV6-6 and TRBJ2-3; 7 nucleotides align to TRBD2. Germline V gives CDR1 MNHNY, CDR2 SVGAGI (reference sequence). The CDR3 consists of 15 residues. V gave up 6 bases and J gave up 2 bases; unmatched junction bases: 8. The CDR3 reads CASRRPSGPTDTQYF. The CDR3 DNA reads as TGTGCCAGCAGACGACCTAGCGGCCCCACAGATACGCAGTATTTT.

The rearrangement uses TRBV20-1 and TRBJ2-1; 8 nucleotides match TRBD2. With V trimmed by 7 bases and J by 2 bases, 7 bases remained unmatched. The CDR3 has 14 amino acids. CDR1 is DFQATT, CDR2 SNEGSKA, per germline (reference sequence). The CDR3 loop reads CSVLYGGAYNEQFF. CDR3 bases: TGCAGTGTCCTCTACGGGGGGGCCTACAATGAGCAGTTCTTC.

This clonotype appeared a few times. This chain uses TRBV12-3 or TRBV12-4 with TRBJ2-6; D not certain. CDR3 length: 17 residues. Trimming stripped 1 base from V and 0 bases from J, with 10 bases between. CDR3 amino acids: CASSLVADASGANVLTF. DNA of the CDR3: TGTGCCAGCAGTTTAGTGGCCGACGCCTCTGGGGCCAACGTCCTGACTTTC.

The table lists this clonotype with many counts. The chain links TRBV18 to TRBJ1-3; 8 nucleotides agree with TRBD1. This CDR3 region has 15 residues. Trimming took 2 bases from V and 3 from J; bases not matched to a gene: 3. Germline V gene lookup returns CDR1 KGHSH and CDR2 LQKENI. CDR3 coding DNA: TGTGCCAGCTCACCATTAGGGACAGGTGGAAACACCATATATTTT. Protein sequence: CASSPLGTGGNTIYF.

This clonotype occurred a few times. The chain carries TRBV7-2 and TRBJ1-5; D perhaps matches TRBD1 (5 bases). Germline lookup yields CDR1 SGHTA and CDR2 FQGNSA. Trimming took 4 bases from V and 4 from J, leaving 17 bases between them. The CDR3 sequence is 16 residues long. The CDR3 loop is CASSYAGLLGNQPQHF. The CDR3 DNA reads as TGTGCCAGCAGCTACGCGGGGCTCCTGGGTAATCAGCCCCAGCATTTT.

This chain connects TRBV27 to TRBJ1-2, with 8 bases that match TRBD1. CDR3 length: 14 residues. Germline V lookup: CDR1 MNHEY, CDR2 SMNVEV (reference sequence). J gave up 6 bases and V 4 bases, and 7 bases lay outside the gene matches. The CDR3 loop reads CASSSMDRVDGYTF. The CDR3, as DNA: TGTGCCAGCAGTTCCATGGACAGGGTGGATGGCTACACCTTC.

The chain has TRBV24-1 and TRBJ1-2, with D maybe TRBD1 (6 bases). CDR3 length equals 14 residues. Between the trimmed V and J ends, which lost 1 base and 4 bases, there was a span of 9 bases. Per the germline V gene, CDR1 is KGHDR and CDR2 is SFDVKD. DNA of the CDR3: TGTGCCACCAGTGATTTCGGGACATCCTATGGCTACACCTTC. This gives the protein CATSDFGTSYGYTF.